This T cell receptor (beta chain) was retrieved from a study of metastatic and nonmetastatic thyroid tumors. As for the study in general: Repertoire comparisons spanned blood and tumor or nodule tissue from malignant and benign thyroid patients.

Regarding the study as a whole: Within blood and tumor, benign nodules reportedly had significantly lower TCR beta diversity than malignant thyroid tumors did.

This clone appeared many times. Its specificity is not known. Germline V CDR1 and CDR2: MDHEN, SYDVKM. This CDR3 comprises 15 residues. V shed 2 bases, J shed 8 bases, and the junction held 7 bases outside the gene matches. Authors' analysis steps: A classifier of distant metastasis in papillary thyroid cancer was built from CDR3 differences (across clinicopathological groups). TCRdb used MiXCR to call clones anew from the PCR reads. The authors' filters were not applied to this entry. The table lists tens of thousands of clones, approximately 22% of them singletons. Every patient underwent thyroid surgery untreated.

This sequence originates from a female donor with papillary thyroid cancer or a benign thyroid nodule (not recorded which). Some clones in this sample may be carry-over from other donors' samples. The sample comprised adjacent normal tissue. The chain has TRBV28 and TRBJ1-4; 8 nucleotides line up with TRBD1. Here the CDR3 reads CASSLSGRGLEKLFF. Here the CDR3 DNA reads TGTGCCAGCAGTTTAAGCGGCAGGGGGCTCGAAAAACTGTTTTTT.